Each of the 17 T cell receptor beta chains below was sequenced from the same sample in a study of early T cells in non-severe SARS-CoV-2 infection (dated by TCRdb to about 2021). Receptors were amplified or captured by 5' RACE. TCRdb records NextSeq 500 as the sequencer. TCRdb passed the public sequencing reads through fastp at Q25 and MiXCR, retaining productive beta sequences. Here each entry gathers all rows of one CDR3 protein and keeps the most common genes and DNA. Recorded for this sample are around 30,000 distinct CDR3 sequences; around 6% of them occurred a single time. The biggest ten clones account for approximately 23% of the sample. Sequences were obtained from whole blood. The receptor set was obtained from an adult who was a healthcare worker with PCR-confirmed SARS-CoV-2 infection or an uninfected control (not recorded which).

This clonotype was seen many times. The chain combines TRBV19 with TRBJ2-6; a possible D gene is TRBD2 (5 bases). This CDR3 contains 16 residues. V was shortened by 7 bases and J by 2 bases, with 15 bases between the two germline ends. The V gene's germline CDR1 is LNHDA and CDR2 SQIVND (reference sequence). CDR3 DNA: TGTGCCAGTACCCATACGGGATATGCTGGGGCCAACGTCCTGACTTTC. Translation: CASTHTGYAGANVLTF.

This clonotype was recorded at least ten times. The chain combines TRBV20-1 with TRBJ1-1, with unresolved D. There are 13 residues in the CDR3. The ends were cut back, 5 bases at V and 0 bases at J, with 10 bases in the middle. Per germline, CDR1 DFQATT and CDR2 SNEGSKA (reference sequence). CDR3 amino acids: CSAPDTLNTEAFF. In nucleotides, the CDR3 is TGCAGTGCTCCCGACACCTTGAACACTGAAGCTTTCTTT.

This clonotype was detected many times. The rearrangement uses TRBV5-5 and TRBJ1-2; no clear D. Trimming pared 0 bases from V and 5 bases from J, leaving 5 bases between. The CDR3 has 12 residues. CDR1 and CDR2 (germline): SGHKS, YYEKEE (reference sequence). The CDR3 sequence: CASSLALYGYTF. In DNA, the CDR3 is TGTGCCAGCAGCTTGGCGCTGTATGGCTACACCTTC.

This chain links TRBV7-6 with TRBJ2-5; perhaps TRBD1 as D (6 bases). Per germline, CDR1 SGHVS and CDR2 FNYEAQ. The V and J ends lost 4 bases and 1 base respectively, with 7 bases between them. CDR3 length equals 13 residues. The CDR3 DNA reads TGTGCCAGCAGCTGGGGGCTCCAAGAGACCCAGTACTTC. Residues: CASSWGLQETQYF.

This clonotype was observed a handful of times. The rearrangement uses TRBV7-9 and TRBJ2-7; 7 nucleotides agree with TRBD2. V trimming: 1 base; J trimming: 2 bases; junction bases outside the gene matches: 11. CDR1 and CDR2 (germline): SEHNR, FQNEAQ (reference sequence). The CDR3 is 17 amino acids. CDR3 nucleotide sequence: TGTGCCAGCAGCTTAGTAGGGCTAGCGGCTGATACCTACGAGCAGTACTTC. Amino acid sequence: CASSLVGLAADTYEQYF.

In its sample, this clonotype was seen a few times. The CDR3 DNA is TGTGCCATCAGCCGAACAGGGTCCTCGAACACTGAAGCTTTCTTT. Translation gives CAISRTGSSNTEAFF. The V and J genes are TRBV10-3 and TRBJ1-1; TRBD1 might be the D (6 bases). The length of the CDR3 is 15 residues. Trimming pared 6 bases from V and 1 base from J, leaving 15 bases between. Germline CDR1 ENHRY, CDR2 SYGVKD.

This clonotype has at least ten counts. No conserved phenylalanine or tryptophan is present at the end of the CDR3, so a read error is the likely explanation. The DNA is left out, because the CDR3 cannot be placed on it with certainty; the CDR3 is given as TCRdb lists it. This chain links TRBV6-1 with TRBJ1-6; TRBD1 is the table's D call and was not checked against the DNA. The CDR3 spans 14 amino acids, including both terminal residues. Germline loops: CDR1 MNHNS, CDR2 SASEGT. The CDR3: CASSESTRTGTPRL.

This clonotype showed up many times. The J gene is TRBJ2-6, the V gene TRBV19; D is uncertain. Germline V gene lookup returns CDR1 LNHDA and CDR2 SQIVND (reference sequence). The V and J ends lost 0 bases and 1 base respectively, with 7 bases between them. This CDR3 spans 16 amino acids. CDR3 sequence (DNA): TGTGCCAGTAGTATAGAGTCAAGGTCTGGGGCCAACGTCCTGACTTTC. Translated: CASSIESRSGANVLTF.

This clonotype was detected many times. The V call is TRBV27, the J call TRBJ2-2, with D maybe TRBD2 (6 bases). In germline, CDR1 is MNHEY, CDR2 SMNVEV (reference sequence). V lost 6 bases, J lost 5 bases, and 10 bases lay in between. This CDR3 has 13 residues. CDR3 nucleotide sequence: TGTGCCAGCAGCTTTAGCGGTACCGGGGAGCTGTTTTTT. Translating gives CASSFSGTGELFF.

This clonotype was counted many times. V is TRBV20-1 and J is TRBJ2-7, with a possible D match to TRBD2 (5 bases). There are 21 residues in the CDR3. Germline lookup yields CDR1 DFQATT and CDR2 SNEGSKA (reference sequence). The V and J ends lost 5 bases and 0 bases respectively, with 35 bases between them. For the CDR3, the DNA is TGCAGTGCTGCACCGCCCAACTACGATAATGTCGCAAGGAGGCTCTCCTACGAGCAGTACTTC. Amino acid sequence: CSAAPPNYDNVARRLSYEQYF.

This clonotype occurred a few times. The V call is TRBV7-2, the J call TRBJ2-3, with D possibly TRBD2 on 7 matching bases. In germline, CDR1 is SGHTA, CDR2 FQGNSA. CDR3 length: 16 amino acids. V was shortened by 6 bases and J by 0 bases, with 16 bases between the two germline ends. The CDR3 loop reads CASSLVGGASTDTQYF. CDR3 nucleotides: TGTGCCAGCAGTCTAGTAGGGGGGGCCAGCACAGATACGCAGTATTTT.

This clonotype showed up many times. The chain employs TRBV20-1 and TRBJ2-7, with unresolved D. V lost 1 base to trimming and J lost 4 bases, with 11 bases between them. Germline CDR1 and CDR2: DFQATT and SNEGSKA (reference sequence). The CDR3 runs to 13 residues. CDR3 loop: CSARGRIRYEQYF. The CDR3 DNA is TGCAGTGCTAGAGGACGGATTAGGTACGAGCAGTACTTC.

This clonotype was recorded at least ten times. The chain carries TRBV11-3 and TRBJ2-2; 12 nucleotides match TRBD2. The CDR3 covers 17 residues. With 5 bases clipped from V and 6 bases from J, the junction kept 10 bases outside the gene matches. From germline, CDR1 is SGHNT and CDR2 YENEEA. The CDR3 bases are TGTGCCAGCAGCCGAGATCTGACTAGCGGGAGTTCCGGGGAGCTGTTTTTT. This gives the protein CASSRDLTSGSSGELFF.

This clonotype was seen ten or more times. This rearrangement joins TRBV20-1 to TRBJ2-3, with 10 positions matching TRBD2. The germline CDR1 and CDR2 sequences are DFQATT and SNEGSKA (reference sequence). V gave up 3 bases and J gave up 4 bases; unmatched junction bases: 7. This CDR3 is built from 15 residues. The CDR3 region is CSASRASGGSDTQYF. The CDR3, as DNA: TGCAGTGCTAGTAGGGCTAGCGGGGGATCAGATACGCAGTATTTT.

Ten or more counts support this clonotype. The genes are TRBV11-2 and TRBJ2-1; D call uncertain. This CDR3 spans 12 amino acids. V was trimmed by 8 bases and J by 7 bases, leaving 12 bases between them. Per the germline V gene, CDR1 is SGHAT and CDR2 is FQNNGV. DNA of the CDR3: TGTGCCAGCTCGATAGGTGGGAATGAGCAGTTCTTC. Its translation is CASSIGGNEQFF. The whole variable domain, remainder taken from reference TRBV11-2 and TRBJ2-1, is EAGVAQSPRYKIIEKRQSVAFWCNPISGHATLYWYQQILGQGPKLLIQFQNNGVVDDSQLPKDRFSAERLKGVDSTLKIQPAKLEDSAVYLCASSIGGNEQFFGPGTRLTVL.

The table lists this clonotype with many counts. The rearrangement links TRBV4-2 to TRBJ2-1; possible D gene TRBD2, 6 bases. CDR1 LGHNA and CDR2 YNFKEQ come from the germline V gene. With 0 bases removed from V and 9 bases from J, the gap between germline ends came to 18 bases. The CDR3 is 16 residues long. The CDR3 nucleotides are TGTGCCAGCAGCCAAGAGACGACTAGTGTTTTTGGTGAGCAGTTCTTC. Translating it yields CASSQETTSVFGEQFF.

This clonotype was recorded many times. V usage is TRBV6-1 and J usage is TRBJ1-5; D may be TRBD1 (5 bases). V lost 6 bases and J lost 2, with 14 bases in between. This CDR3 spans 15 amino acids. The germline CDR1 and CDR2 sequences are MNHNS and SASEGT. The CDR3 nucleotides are TGTGCCAGCAGACCTTTACTGGGGGGCAATCAGCCCCAGCATTTT. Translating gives CASRPLLGGNQPQHF.